Reported below is one T cell receptor beta chain. No antigen is known for it. No base quality information exists; no much larger clone differs at one position. This entry is derived from a study of identical twins (dated by TCRdb to about 2016). General notes on the study: To test whether fetal clonotypes persist, the study used deep sequencing on TCR alpha and beta repertoires from monozygotic twins, unrelated adults of various ages, and cord blood. Replicate twin experiments were performed at different times using different library preparation protocols to rule out contamination.

Every donor in the study was a healthy Caucasian. The twin cohort consisted of three pairs of female monozygotic twins, all aged roughly 18 to 30 years. RNA for TCR libraries was isolated from peripheral blood mononuclear cells. The library was generated by 5' RACE. Reads for this sample came from an Illumina HiSeq 2000. Template switching added a universal primer binding site, and the final cDNA carried a unique molecular identifier that allowed TCR cDNA molecules to be counted accurately. Specific primers in the conserved constant-segment region were used to synthesize first-strand cDNA for the TCR alpha and beta chains. To control for contamination, each cDNA library was double barcoded with a SMART-Mk sample barcode plus Illumina barcodes. TruSeq adapter sequences, together with Illumina sample barcodes, were added in two successive PCR steps. The Illumina HiSeq platform was used with custom primers to sequence TCR alpha and beta cDNA libraries. Turning to the authors' computational methods: MiGEC processed the raw reads to extract unique molecular identifiers, while MiXCR was used to determine the CDR3 positions. For each individual, recombination models were inferred using an EM algorithm with the repgenHMM and IGoR tools. The tcR package in R was used for shared clonotype analysis, with sharing normalized by the product of cloneset sizes. To study raw recombination free of thymic and clonal selection effects, out-of-frame nonproductive sequences were analyzed. TCRdb reanalyzed the raw reads on its own, using fastp at Q25 for trimming and MiXCR for clone calling, and kept in-frame beta chains. Identical CDR3 protein sequences are pooled into one entry, listed with their most common genes and DNA. TCRdb's processing, not the authors' own work, is the source of the V and J calls. For this sample there are hundreds of thousands of distinct CDR3 sequences; 21% appear just once. The ten largest account for around 4.5% of the sample.

Beyond this particular receptor, the publication reports: Out-of-frame TCR alpha sequences shared between twins showed an excess of low generation-probability sequences compared with coincidental sharing between unrelated individuals. Out-of-frame TCR alpha sharing in monozygotic twins was systematically underestimated by recombination models, whereas sharing between unrelated individuals was in agreement with the recombination models. Abundant cord blood beta clonotypes carried fewer insertions; young adult naive repertoires showed a weaker similar trend, while memory repertoires showed none. In beta out-of-frame sequences, excess twin sharing was weaker, because having fewer shared sequences lowered the signal-to-noise ratio. Because the same donors could not be followed over many years, the conclusions relied on cross-sectional statistical analysis. Zero-insertion analyses could be partly confounded by invariant T cells such as MAIT and iNKT, though diverse VJ usage argued against such confounding for most clonotypes.

At the junction V is shortened by 6 bases and J by 0 bases, with 14 bases in between. As encoded in the germline V gene (reference sequence), CDR1 is DFQATT while CDR2 is SNEGSKA. Taken from cysteine to phenylalanine, the CDR3 has 14 residues. Only the CDR3 part of the read is kept: 42 bases, read in frame from the first base. The sample was also linked to a second study, of T cells expressing NK-cell markers. Looking at the second paper: Three sorted T-cell subsets (CD3+CD56+NKG2C+, CD3+CD56+NKG2C- and CD3+CD56-NKG2C+) from several donors had their TCR beta-chain repertoires profiled. Of the eight sequenced donors, seven were found to be HCMV-seropositive and one was found to be HCMV-seronegative. In several experiments an anti-gammadeltaTCR antibody was added to restrict sorting to alphabetaTCR-expressing T cells. In five to seven donors, the dominant CD3+CD56+NKG2C+ clonotypes were found to rank among the top 10 CD8+ clonotypes and to make up about 1.0-7.5% of CD8+ T cells. Those dominant clonotypes were again the most abundant among CD3+CD56-NKG2C+ cells in a few donors, at about 25-60.1%. Whether the expanded NKG2C-expressing T cell clones were specific for HCMV antigens remained unclear. The study sequenced eight donors, all healthy volunteers chosen at random: three men and five women. To determine HCMV serostatus, a commercial ELISA kit was used to detect HCMV-specific IgG in serum. For roughly six donors, bulk peripheral blood T-cell repertoires were additionally sequenced from unsorted PBMC. MIGEC was used to demultiplex reads and group reads by UMI, and MiTCR was used to assemble and quantify clonotypes. Only TCR cDNA sequences supported by at least two reads were kept to exclude erroneous sequences. Downstream repertoire analysis used the tcR package, and clonotypes were matched across fractions by CDR3 nucleotide sequence plus V segment. VDJmatch was used to annotate antigen specificity against VDJdb, with one amino acid substitution allowed in CDR3.

What was sequenced was PBMCs. The chain is assembled from TRBV20-1 and TRBJ1-1; no D gene call is confident. The TCR sequence derives from a woman in her late teens or twenties in good health. The CDR3 protein: CSALHYPVNTEAFF. The base sequence is TGCAGTGCCCTGCACTATCCCGTGAACACTGAAGCTTTCTTT.